A selection of T cell receptor beta chains follows, all from one sample in a study of blood T cell repertoires in COVID-19. Using immunoSEQ multiplex PCR, the repertoire was profiled, and TCRdb retains in-frame clones only, with some absent. The table has 300,000 to 350,000 clones, approximately 90% seen once; the top ten hold approximately 9%. The sample consisted of PBMCs or T cells enriched from blood (not recorded which). The receptors were gathered from a woman aged 18 to 35 who had recovered from COVID-19. The CDR3 runs from the conserved cysteine through the conserved F or W.

j_call | v_call | cdr3_aa
TRBJ2-7 | TRBV28 | CASSPQGYEQYF
TRBJ1-2 | TRBV5-1 | CASSLDLYYGYTF
TRBJ2-7 | TRBV7-9 | CASSLGTASYEQYF
TRBJ2-7 | TRBV7-2 | CASSQGWVSYEQYF
TRBJ2-3 | TRBV7-2 | CASSLQAGVVDTQYF
TRBJ1-1 | TRBV7-3 | CASSSGSRYGPEAFF
TRBJ2-5 | TRBV4-3 | CASSQDIPTSGRETQYF
TRBJ2-1 | TRBV6-5 | CASNFDRATYNEQFF
TRBJ1-1 | TRBV7-8 | CASSLNRPEAFF
TRBJ2-2 | TRBV4-3 | CASSQAYTGELFF
TRBJ2-5 | TRBV4-2 | CASSQGAGRTEKTQYF
TRBJ1-1 | TRBV7-2 | CASSFAGMNTEAFF
TRBJ1-4 | TRBV4-3 | CASSLSRGHNEKLFF
TRBJ2-4 | TRBV4-1 | CASSQGSQRGAKNIQYF
TRBJ2-1 | TRBV7-9 | CASSFTFAGNEQFF
TRBJ2-7 | TRBV5-5 | CASSLWFTGGEQYF
TRBJ2-7 | TRBV10-1 | CAISERQGINPYEQYF
TRBJ2-2 | TRBV21-1 | CANESDRKNTGELFF
TRBJ1-5 | TRBV27 | CASSLKAARGYNQPQHF
TRBJ1-2 | TRBV10-3 | CAIREERDLGGYTF
TRBJ1-2 | TRBV16 | CASSQGQGSGYTF
TRBJ2-7 | TRBV4-3 | CASSQNTGGYEQYF
TRBJ1-4 | TRBV14 | CASSQEIQGLLFF
TRBJ2-7 | TRBV7-3 | CASSSLQGYEQYF
TRBJ1-3 | TRBV5-4 | CASSSKDTGSGNTIYF
TRBJ1-2 | TRBV7-2 | CASSLRPVGQNYGYTF
TRBJ1-4 | TRBV19 | CASRRQGGNTNEKLFF